This TCR beta chain was recovered during a study of blood T cells in healthy people across ages. Primers used in a second PCR of about 7 to 12 cycles were a sample-barcoded 5' primer and a J-beta primer mix. Each CDR3 protein gets one entry after TCRdb re-called the 5' RACE reads with MiXCR. The repertoire includes over 600,000 distinct CDR3 sequences, 40% to 50% of them detected once, and around 30% sits in the top ten. From germline, CDR1 is KGHSH and CDR2 LQKENI. Trimming removed 6 bases at V and 0 bases at J, with 10 bases between. This CDR3 comprises 14 residues. This rearrangement joins TRBV18 to TRBJ2-3; D is uncertain. The source is an elderly man in good health. The sequencing input was blood. The CDR3 coding sequence is TGTGCCAGCTCGTTCCAGGCGAGCACAGATACGCAGTATTTT. Protein sequence: CASSFQASTDTQYF.